The clone carrying this T cell receptor (beta chain) has just one count. The antigen remains unidentified. The J segment lost 5 bases and the V segment lost 5 bases, leaving 8 bases of the junction unmatched. The CDR3 contains 15 residues. In germline, CDR1 is SEHNR, CDR2 FQNEAQ (reference sequence). This specimen comes from a study of STAT3 mutations in large granular lymphocyte leukemia. Overall study results and limits: Every T-cell large granular lymphocyte leukemia patient had at least one immunodominant TCR beta clonotype. Clonal expansion was inferred from other time points because no sample existed at each clone's first appearance.

Average productive template count per sample was about 44,000. Generated by immunoSEQ multiplex PCR, the TCRdb table keeps only in-frame clones and is missing some. This sample has roughly 40,000 clones, with approximately 90% found just once. The sequence was collected from a human donor with T large granular lymphocyte leukemia. Some clones in this sample may be carry-over from other donors' samples. The rearrangement links TRBV7-9 to TRBJ2-2, with 7 bases fitting TRBD1. Sample: PBMCs. The CDR3 nucleotides read TGTGCCAGCAGCCGTAAGGGGGCGCGGACCGGGGAGCTGTTTTTT. It specifies CASSRKGARTGELFF.